A selection of T cell receptor beta chains follows, all from one sample in a study of CD8 T cells in Susac syndrome. TCRdb reprocessed the immunoSEQ multiplex PCR reads via MiXCR and lists one record per CDR3 protein. The sample carries 250,000 to 350,000 distinct CDR3 sequences, 92% recorded once. The sample taken for sequencing was CD4+ T cells from PBMCs. These receptors originate from a human donor with multiple sclerosis. The CDR3 runs from the conserved cysteine through the conserved F or W. Each record gives: V gene, D gene, clone size, J gene, CDR3 length, CDR3 protein, CDR3 DNA. The D gene is left open where the match is weak. Rows give clone size only sometimes, using once, few, many, or a class for an expanded clone.

TRBV18	.	.	TRBJ2-7	13	CASSRVGRYEQYF	TGTGCCAGCTCACGGGTAGGCCGCTACGAGCAGTACTTC
TRBV7-9	.	.	TRBJ1-6	13	CASSLAGDSPLHF	TGTGCCAGCAGCTTAGCGGGGGACTCACCCCTCCACTTT
TRBV29-1	.	.	TRBJ1-6	15	CSVPTFARSYSPLHF	TGCAGCGTTCCCACCTTTGCCCGATCTTATTCACCCCTCCACTTT
TRBV7-2	TRBD1	.	TRBJ2-7	16	CASSPGGGTGGLEQYF	TGTGCCAGCAGCCCAGGCGGCGGGACAGGGGGCCTCGAGCAGTACTTC
TRBV11-2	.	.	TRBJ2-3	14	CASSLAGITDTQYF	TGTGCCAGCAGCTTAGCAGGTATCACAGATACGCAGTATTTT
TRBV7-2	.	.	TRBJ1-2	13	CASSPTRVHGYTF	TGTGCCAGCAGCCCCACCCGGGTTCATGGCTACACCTTC
TRBV30	TRBD1	.	TRBJ2-7	15	CAWSIRTGLLGEQYF	TGTGCCTGGTCGATACGGACAGGGCTCCTTGGCGAGCAGTACTTC
TRBV18	.	.	TRBJ2-7	13	CASSSQLEYEQYF	TGTGCCAGCTCGTCACAGCTTGAATACGAGCAGTACTTC
TRBV20-1	TRBD1	.	TRBJ2-7	15	CSARMGTGGPYEQYF	TGCAGTGCTAGGATGGGGACAGGGGGACCCTACGAGCAGTACTTC
TRBV10-3	TRBD1	.	TRBJ1-2	14	CAIRPGQEIYGYTF	TGTGCCATCAGACCGGGACAGGAAATCTATGGCTACACCTTC
TRBV10-3	.	.	TRBJ1-5	14	CAISDGGWNQPQHF	TGTGCCATCAGTGACGGGGGGTGGAATCAGCCCCAGCATTTT
TRBV5-1	.	.	TRBJ1-3	17	CASSFQSVATSGNTIYF	TGCGCCAGCAGCTTTCAGTCCGTGGCAACCTCTGGAAACACCATATATTTT
TRBV20-1	.	few	TRBJ2-3	13	CSASGTSTDTQYF	TGCAGTGCTAGTGGGACTAGCACAGATACGCAGTATTTT
TRBV6-6	.	.	TRBJ1-6	14	CASRSGQNNSPLHF	TGTGCCAGCAGGTCTGGACAAAATAATTCACCCCTCCACTTT
TRBV6-1	.	.	TRBJ1-1	16	CASSNIYRGMSTEAFF	TGTGCCAGCAGCAATATCTACCGCGGCATGTCCACTGAAGCTTTCTTT
TRBV6-5	TRBD1	.	TRBJ1-5	12	CASSTGDQPQHF	TGTGCCAGCTCTACAGGGGACCAGCCCCAGCATTTT
TRBV11-2	TRBD2	.	TRBJ2-3	12	CASSLVRGVRYF	TGTGCCAGCAGCTTAGTACGGGGGGTGAGGTATTTT
TRBV6-2/TRBV6-3	.	.	TRBJ2-1	12	CASSYHGQLTFF	TGTGCCAGCAGTTACCACGGACAGCTGACGTTCTTC
TRBV6-2/TRBV6-3	TRBD1	.	TRBJ1-6	16	CASSYSGGQKNSPLHF	TGTGCCAGCAGTTACTCCGGGGGACAGAAAAATTCACCCCTCCACTTT
TRBV9	.	.	TRBJ1-1	9	CASSVEGPF	TGTGCCAGCAGCGTAGAGGGTCCCTTT